The 14 T cell receptor beta chains listed next were all sequenced from one sample in a study of regulatory and conventional T cells in RAG deficiency. Clones were read by immunoSEQ multiplex PCR, and TCRdb kept only the in-frame ones, dropping some. Of 6,000 to 8,000 clones in the sample, about 90% are singletons; the top ten hold 1.3% to 1.5%. Genomic DNA came from blood regulatory T cells gated CD4+ CD25-high CD127-low. In addition, the sample was reused for a study of regulatory T cells. As that study records: Primers: 52 TRBV forward and 13 TRBJ reverse.

The sample comprised CD127- CD25+ CD4+ Tregs sorted from blood. Receptors were obtained from a human donor in good health.

This clone came up a few times. The rearrangement links TRBV27 to TRBJ1-5; D possibly corresponds to TRBD1 (5 bases). Trimming took off 4 bases at V and 4 bases at J, with 8 bases between the two ends. The CDR3 contains 13 residues. Germline V gene sequence: CDR1 MNHEY, CDR2 SMNVEV (reference sequence). The CDR3 coding sequence is TGTGCCAGCAGTTACCAGGGAAATCAGCCCCAGCATTTT. This sequence encodes CASSYQGNQPQHF.

In this sample, this clone turned up once. The CDR3 loop reads CASSAYTGAASYGYTF. The CDR3, as DNA: TGTGCCAGCAGCGCGTATACAGGGGCCGCCAGCTATGGCTACACCTTC. The V and J genes are TRBV7-9 and TRBJ1-2; 7 nucleotides line up with TRBD1. V lost 5 bases to trimming and J lost 4 bases; unmatched junction nucleotides: 13. CDR3 size: 16 residues. In germline, CDR1 is SEHNR, CDR2 FQNEAQ (reference sequence). The variable domain in full, with the rest retrieved from reference TRBV7-9 and TRBJ1-2, is DTGVSQNPRHKITKRGQNVTFRCDPISEHNRLYWYRQTLGQGPEFLTYFQNEAQLEKSRLLSDRFSAERPKGSFSTLEIQRTEQGDSAMYLCASSAYTGAASYGYTFGSGTRLTVV.

This rearrangement joins TRBV30 to TRBJ1-4; D call uncertain. Trimming stripped 2 bases from V and 8 bases from J, with 12 bases between. This CDR3 has 13 amino acids. Germline CDR1 GTSNPN, CDR2 SVGIG (reference sequence). This CDR3 is CAWSLGGWEKLFF. In DNA, the CDR3 is TGTGCCTGGAGTTTGGGAGGATGGGAAAAACTGTTTTTT.

This sequence joins TRBV6-4 and TRBJ2-5, with D possibly TRBD1 on 6 matching bases. V was trimmed by 8 bases and J by 1 base, leaving 20 bases between them. CDR1 and CDR2 (germline): MRHNA, SNTAGT. CDR3 length: 16 amino acids. The CDR3 region has the DNA TGTGCCAGCGGAGAAACGACACCCAGGGGCCAAGAGACCCAGTACTTC. The encoded protein is CASGETTPRGQETQYF.

This rearrangement joins TRBV11-2 to TRBJ2-5, with 7 bases fitting TRBD2. The CDR3 spans 15 residues. The trim removed 0 bases at V and 5 bases at J, leaving 6 bases unmatched. Germline V gene lookup returns CDR1 SGHAT and CDR2 FQNNGV. The CDR3 reads CASSLDHPRGETQYF. Written as DNA, the CDR3 is TGTGCCAGCAGCTTAGATCATCCGCGGGGGGAGACCCAGTACTTC.

The CDR3 spells CASNIDRGDEQFF. The CDR3 DNA follows: TGTGCCAGCAACATTGACAGGGGTGATGAGCAGTTCTTC. This chain uses TRBV11-2 with TRBJ2-1; 8 bases agree with TRBD1. Germline CDR1 SGHAT, CDR2 FQNNGV. This CDR3 comprises 13 residues. J was trimmed by 8 bases and V by 7 bases; bases with no gene match: 7.

The V gene is TRBV6-5, the J gene TRBJ2-7; D perhaps matches TRBD2 (6 bases). The V end was cut by 4 bases, the J end by 5 bases, with 15 bases between. This CDR3 has 14 residues. CDR1 is MNHEY and CDR2 is SVGAGI in the germline V gene. This chain's CDR3 is CASSWAGRLHEQYF. In DNA form, the CDR3 reads TGTGCCAGCAGTTGGGCAGGGAGGCTCCACGAGCAGTACTTC.

The chain combines TRBV6-1 with TRBJ2-3, with 7 bases identical to TRBD2. V shed 5 bases, J shed 5 bases, and the junction held 10 bases outside the gene matches. From germline, CDR1 is MNHNS and CDR2 SASEGT. The CDR3 is 15 residues long. The CDR3 reads CASSPSGRGIDTQYF. DNA of the CDR3: TGTGCCAGCAGTCCCTCCGGGCGGGGGATAGATACGCAGTATTTT.

The chain uses TRBV18 and TRBJ1-5; the match to TRBD1 covers 7 bases. V lost 1 base, J lost 6 bases, and 6 bases stayed unmatched. The CDR3 is 15 residues long. From germline, CDR1 is KGHSH and CDR2 LQKENI. The CDR3 bases are TGTGCCAGCTCACCACAAGGGAACAGGGGTCAGCCCCAGCATTTT. This sequence encodes CASSPQGNRGQPQHF.

The rearrangement joins TRBV19 to TRBJ2-6; TRBD1 is a possible D gene (7 bases). V lost 6 bases and J 1 base, leaving 13 bases between the germline ends. CDR1 and CDR2 (germline): LNHDA, SQIVND (reference sequence). CDR3 size: 16 residues. The CDR3 sequence: CASREQGRSGANVLTF. The CDR3 DNA follows: TGTGCCAGTAGGGAACAGGGGAGGTCTGGGGCCAACGTCCTGACTTTC.

V usage is TRBV28 and J usage is TRBJ2-5; a weak D match, TRBD1 (5 bases). CDR1 is MDHEN, CDR2 SYDVKM, per germline. The CDR3 runs to 14 residues. Trimming stripped 10 bases from V and 1 base from J, with 16 bases between. Here the CDR3 reads CATQTRVGQETQYF. The CDR3 DNA reads as TGTGCCACCCAGACCAGGGTAGGCCAAGAGACCCAGTACTTC.

CDR3 DNA sequence: TGCGCCAGCAGCCATAGAGCGGGGGGACCGAACACCGGGGAGCTGTTTTTT. It translates to CASSHRAGGPNTGELFF. The V call is TRBV4-3, the J call TRBJ2-2, with 9 bases identical to TRBD2. This CDR3 has 17 residues. V was pared by 3 bases and J by 0 bases, with 5 bases of the junction left unmatched. The germline V gene encodes CDR1 LGHNA and CDR2 YSLEER.

V usage is TRBV7-9 and J usage is TRBJ1-1; D is unclear. CDR3 length: 12 amino acids. The V end lost 5 bases, the J end lost 4 bases, and 8 bases lay between the germline ends. Germline V gene lookup returns CDR1 SEHNR and CDR2 FQNEAQ (reference sequence). The CDR3 region is CASSRESTEAFF. The CDR3 DNA reads as TGTGCCAGCAGCCGCGAGAGCACTGAAGCTTTCTTT.

This clone showed up just once. The chain joins TRBV5-8 to TRBJ1-1, with D maybe TRBD1 (6 bases). This CDR3 region has 18 residues. The V end lost 3 bases, the J end lost 5 bases, and 26 bases lay between the germline ends. The germline gives CDR1 SGHTS, CDR2 YDEGEE. The CDR3 here is CASSSLIQGNWLGTEAFF. CDR3 coding DNA: TGTGCCAGCAGCTCGCTTATACAGGGAAACTGGTTAGGGACTGAAGCTTTCTTT.